The next 31 T cell receptor beta chains were all read from a single sample in a study of human T cells and chemical hapten exposure. TCRdb passed the RACE reads through MiXCR, listing each CDR3 protein once. Found here are 300,000 to 450,000 distinct CDR3 sequences, 4.8% of them singletons; the top ten hold 2% to 2.5%. Specified time point: patch test 1, 2 weeks after DPC sensitization. Specified treatment: therapeutic diphenylcyclopropenone sensitization with weekly scalp DPC. Sequencing used whole blood, obtained in connection with sensitization to the hapten diphenylcyclopropenone (DPC). The receptors come from a woman aged 50 to 65 with alopecia areata. Some clones in this sample may be carry-over from other donors' samples.

This clonotype was seen a handful of times. The V call is TRBV2, the J call TRBJ2-1, with 12 bases aligning to TRBD2. After removal of 6 bases from V and 8 bases from J, the junction contained 8 bases not matched to a gene. The CDR3 contains 15 residues. Per germline, CDR1 SNHLY and CDR2 FYNNEI. The CDR3 DNA sequence: TGTGCCAGCAGGCTCTTGGCTAGCGGGAGGGATGAGCAGTTCTTC. Translating gives CASRLLASGRDEQFF.

The chain employs TRBV6-2 or TRBV6-3 and TRBJ2-5; D ambiguous. Germline V CDR1 and CDR2: MNHEY, SVGEGT. V lost 2 bases and J 6 bases, leaving 10 bases between the germline ends. The CDR3 spans 13 residues. The CDR3 spells CASSYTTEKTQYF. CDR3 in DNA: TGTGCCAGCAGTTACACGACGGAAAAGACCCAGTACTTC.

In this sample, this clonotype turned up a few times. An end of the junction does not agree with germline; a read error may underlie this. The rearrangement joins TRBV12-3 or TRBV12-4 to TRBJ2-1, with TRBD2 matching 9 bases. This CDR3 has 11 residues. The CDR3 nucleotides read TGTGCCAGCAGTTTAGGGACTAGCGTCCTTTTT. This sequence encodes CASSLGTSVLF.

This clonotype was detected ten times or more. The genes are TRBV6-1 and TRBJ1-5; no reliable D call. This CDR3 is 11 amino acids long. Germline CDR1 reads MNHNS; CDR2 reads SASEGT. The V end lost 3 bases, the J end lost 9 bases, and 6 bases lay between the germline ends. Here the CDR3 DNA reads TGTGCCAGCAGTGATCCAAGGCCCCAGCATTTT. Translation gives CASSDPRPQHF.

The chain couples TRBV29-1 to TRBJ2-1; D could derive from TRBD1 or TRBD2 (5 bases each). The CDR3 covers 14 residues. Per the germline V gene, CDR1 is SQVTM and CDR2 is ANQGSEA. V dropped 6 bases and J dropped 1 base, with 13 bases sitting between them. This CDR3 reads CSVYRDGSYNEQFF. The DNA for the CDR3 is TGCAGCGTCTACCGGGACGGTTCCTACAATGAGCAGTTCTTC.

This clonotype appeared many times. The genes are TRBV7-2 and TRBJ2-1; D not certain. Germline V gene lookup returns CDR1 SGHTA and CDR2 FQGNSA. The CDR3 totals 10 residues. Trimming shortened V by 6 bases and J by 7 bases, and 4 bases separated the two germline ends. The CDR3 DNA reads TGTGCCAGCAGAGGGAATGAGCAGTTCTTC. Protein sequence: CASRGNEQFF.

This clonotype occurred many times. The rearrangement uses TRBV24-1 and TRBJ1-2; possibly TRBD1 for D (5 bases). V gave up 6 bases and J gave up 2 bases, with 6 bases separating them. CDR1 is KGHDR and CDR2 is SFDVKD in the germline V gene. CDR3 length equals 12 residues. In DNA form, the CDR3 reads TGTGCCACCAGTCCAGGGAACTATGGCTACACCTTC. Its protein is CATSPGNYGYTF.

This clonotype was picked up many times. The gene calls are TRBV9 and TRBJ1-1; D unresolved. Germline-derived CDR1 and CDR2 are SGDLS and YYNGEE. V lost 3 bases and J lost 10, with 16 bases in between. CDR3 length: 13 residues. The CDR3 DNA follows: TGTGCCAGCAGCGCGGGCCACCACGAAGGAGCTTTCTTT. It encodes CASSAGHHEGAFF.

The chain joins TRBV7-9 to TRBJ2-3; the match to TRBD1 covers 8 bases. Germline V gene sequence: CDR1 SEHNR, CDR2 FQNEAQ (reference sequence). The CDR3 is 18 residues long. Trimming at V came to 3 bases and at J to 1 base, leaving 12 bases not matched to a gene. The CDR3 region is CASSFSRAGQGGTDTQYF. The CDR3 nucleotides are TGTGCCAGCAGCTTCTCCCGCGCAGGACAGGGAGGCACAGATACGCAGTATTTT.

The table lists this clonotype with many counts. The chain uses TRBV7-9 and TRBJ2-7; 8 bases are shared with TRBD1. The junction had 11 bases not matched to a gene; V was cut back by 1 base and J by 3 bases. Germline V gene lookup returns CDR1 SEHNR and CDR2 FQNEAQ (reference sequence). The CDR3 spans 17 residues. In nucleotides, the CDR3 is TGTGCCAGCAGCTTAGATGGGACAGGACTTACCAACTACGAGCAGTACTTC. This gives the protein CASSLDGTGLTNYEQYF.

This clonotype was counted ten times or more. This sequence joins TRBV6-6 and TRBJ2-4, with D perhaps given as TRBD1 or TRBD2 (6 bases each). The CDR3 runs to 13 residues. The germline V and J ends were trimmed by 10 bases and 6 bases, with 16 bases remaining between them. Looked up from germline, CDR1 is MNHNY and CDR2 is SVGAGI (reference sequence). In DNA, the CDR3 is TGTGCCATCGGAGGGGGTGTGGGAAACATTCAGTACTTC. Its translation: CAIGGGVGNIQYF.

This clonotype was recorded many times. The J gene is TRBJ1-1, the V gene TRBV13; 10 nucleotides line up with TRBD1. The CDR3 is made up of 15 amino acids. V shed 3 bases and J 6 bases; nucleotides not matched to a gene: 7. Looked up from germline, CDR1 is PRHDT and CDR2 is FYEKMQ (reference sequence). The CDR3 loop is CASSFLGTGAPEAFF. Here the CDR3 DNA reads TGTGCCAGCAGCTTTTTAGGGACAGGGGCGCCTGAAGCTTTCTTT. Using reference TRBV13 and TRBJ1-1 for the parts outside the CDR3, the full variable domain is AAGVIQSPRHLIKEKRETATLKCYPIPRHDTVYWYQQGPGQDPQFLISFYEKMQSDKGSIPDRFSAQQFSDYHSELNMSSLELGDSALYFCASSFLGTGAPEAFFGQGTRLTVV.

This clonotype has just a few counts. This chain links TRBV4-1 with TRBJ2-7; tentatively, D is TRBD1 (6 bases). Germline V CDR1 and CDR2: MGHRA, YSYEKL. Trimming stripped 6 bases from V and 6 bases from J, with 18 bases between. The CDR3 consists of 14 residues. Written as DNA, the CDR3 is TGCGCCAGCAGATCGACAGGCCTAGTCGGCGAGCAGTACTTC. The encoded protein is CASRSTGLVGEQYF.

J is TRBJ2-7 and V is TRBV20-1, with a possible D match to TRBD2 (6 bases). V was pared by 7 bases and J by 5 bases, with 18 bases between. Per the germline V gene, CDR1 is DFQATT and CDR2 is SNEGSKA (reference sequence). The length of the CDR3 is 13 residues. CDR3 protein: CSGLAPGGNEQYF. DNA of the CDR3: TGCAGTGGGCTAGCCCCCGGAGGGAACGAGCAGTACTTC.

This clonotype was detected ten times or more. The chain uses TRBV6-6 and TRBJ1-1, with unresolved D. V lost 0 bases to trimming and J lost 7 bases, with 15 bases between them. Germline CDR1 MNHNY, CDR2 SVGAGI (reference sequence). This CDR3 contains 15 residues. CDR3 in DNA: TGTGCCAGCAGTTACTCGAACCCCGCCGGGAGTGAAGCTTTCTTT. This encodes CASSYSNPAGSEAFF.

This clonotype appeared many times. The rearrangement links TRBV6-5 to TRBJ2-2; unclear D gene. V lost 0 bases, J lost 4 bases, and 3 bases lay in between. From germline, CDR1 is MNHEY and CDR2 SVGAGI. The CDR3 extends over 13 amino acids. CDR3 sequence (DNA): TGTGCCAGCAGTTACTCACTCACCGGGGAGCTGTTTTTT. It yields the protein CASSYSLTGELFF.

This clonotype was seen repeatedly, ten times or more. The chain joins TRBV5-1 to TRBJ1-1; D might be TRBD1 (5 bases). The germline V gene encodes CDR1 SGHRS and CDR2 YFSETQ. Trimming took 5 bases from V and 7 from J, leaving 18 bases between them. The CDR3 runs 14 residues. The CDR3: CASRVWDYEGEAFF. CDR3 coding DNA: TGCGCCAGCAGAGTGTGGGACTACGAGGGTGAAGCTTTCTTT. Full variable domain (rest looked up from reference TRBV5-1 and TRBJ1-1): KAGVTQTPRYLIKTRGQQVTLSCSPISGHRSVSWYQQTPGQGLQFLFEYFSETQRNKGNFPGRFSGRQFSNSRSEMNVSTLELGDSALYLCASRVWDYEGEAFFGQGTRLTVV.

This clonotype was recorded at least ten times. This rearrangement joins TRBV29-1 to TRBJ1-5, with D maybe TRBD1 (5 bases). CDR1 and CDR2 (germline): SQVTM, ANQGSEA. The CDR3 is 13 amino acids. V lost 6 bases to trimming and J lost 5 bases, with 14 bases between them. The CDR3 reads CSVGPSTDQPQHF. The CDR3 region has the DNA TGCAGCGTGGGGCCGAGTACGGATCAGCCCCAGCATTTT.

This chain links TRBV10-3 with TRBJ2-5; D uncertain. The germline CDR1 and CDR2 sequences are ENHRY and SYGVKD. The CDR3 is 13 amino acids. Trimming took off 7 bases at V and 2 bases at J, with 11 bases between the two ends. DNA of the CDR3: TGTGCCATCAAGGGTATCGGTCAAGAGACCCAGTACTTC. Its protein is CAIKGIGQETQYF.

The chain couples TRBV4-1 to TRBJ1-1; a possible D gene is TRBD1 (5 bases). The germline V and J ends were trimmed by 6 bases and 4 bases, with 12 bases remaining between them. The germline gives CDR1 MGHRA, CDR2 YSYEKL. The CDR3 runs to 13 residues. The CDR3 nucleotides read TGCGCCAGCAGGCCGGGTAGGGGCACTGAAGCTTTCTTT. This gives the protein CASRPGRGTEAFF.

The rearrangement links TRBV5-1 to TRBJ2-1, with TRBD2 identical over 8 bases. This CDR3 spans 17 amino acids. The germline CDR1 and CDR2 sequences are SGHRS and YFSETQ. The J segment lost 0 bases and the V segment lost 1 base, leaving 6 bases of the junction unmatched. The DNA for the CDR3 is TGCGCCAGCAGCTTGAGGGGAGCGGGAGTCTCCTACAATGAGCAGTTCTTC. It is translated as CASSLRGAGVSYNEQFF.

This clonotype was detected ten times or more. This rearrangement joins TRBV7-9 to TRBJ2-5; TRBD2 is a possible D gene (7 bases). The CDR3 has 12 amino acids. The germline CDR1 and CDR2 sequences are SEHNR and FQNEAQ (reference sequence). The V end was cut by 9 bases, the J end by 4 bases, with 12 bases between. CDR3 loop: CASMGGPETQYF. The CDR3 nucleotides read TGTGCCAGTATGGGGGGGCCAGAGACCCAGTACTTC.

As regards this clonotype: A read error is the likely source, as a far larger clone sits one nucleotide away. The chain joins TRBV29-1 to TRBJ1-1; D is undetermined. Germline V gives CDR1 SQVTM, CDR2 ANQGSEA. CDR3 length: 11 residues. CDR3 DNA: TGCGGCGTAACAGAGAACACTGAAGCTTTCTTT. This gives the protein CGVTENTEAFF.

This clonotype was counted at least ten times. The chain recombines TRBV29-1 with TRBJ2-1; D unresolved. The germline gives CDR1 SQVTM, CDR2 ANQGSEA. The ends were cut back, 7 bases at V and 2 bases at J, with 6 bases in the middle. CDR3 length: 11 residues. The CDR3 DNA sequence: TGCAGCGGGGTGGCCTACAATGAGCAGTTCTTC. Translation gives CSGVAYNEQFF.

This clonotype was seen repeatedly, ten times or more. V is TRBV12-3 or TRBV12-4 and J is TRBJ1-4, with no clear D. The CDR3 is 18 residues long. The germline V and J ends were trimmed by 5 bases and 4 bases, with 23 bases remaining between them. As DNA, the CDR3 is TGTGCCAGCAGTCCGCCGGGAGGGTCACTATCCTTTAATGAAAAACTGTTTTTT. Translated, it gives CASSPPGGSLSFNEKLFF.

This clonotype was recorded at least ten times. The chain recombines TRBV29-1 with TRBJ2-1; TRBD2 aligns across 7 bases. The CDR3 sequence is 13 residues long. With 6 bases clipped from V and 3 bases from J, the junction kept 5 bases outside the gene matches. Germline CDR1 reads SQVTM; CDR2 reads ANQGSEA. The CDR3: CSVLPSGYNEQFF. The CDR3 nucleotides are TGCAGCGTGCTTCCTAGCGGCTACAATGAGCAGTTCTTC.

This clonotype was picked up many times. This sequence joins TRBV6-4 and TRBJ2-3; a possible D gene is TRBD2 (5 bases). CDR1 is MRHNA and CDR2 is SNTAGT in the germline V gene. Trimming stripped 0 bases from V and 7 bases from J, with 8 bases between. CDR3 size: 13 residues. The CDR3 region is CASSDSEGNTQYF. In DNA, the CDR3 is TGTGCCAGCAGTGACTCTGAGGGAAATACGCAGTATTTT.

This clonotype was seen repeatedly, ten times or more. The genes are TRBV20-1 and TRBJ2-5; 7 bases match TRBD1. The trim removed 5 bases at V and 4 bases at J, leaving 7 bases unmatched. CDR1 DFQATT and CDR2 SNEGSKA come from the germline V gene (reference sequence). The CDR3 totals 13 residues. The CDR3 region is CSARGQLGETQYF. The CDR3 DNA sequence: TGCAGTGCTCGGGGACAGCTCGGAGAGACCCAGTACTTC.

Ten or more counts support this clonotype. The chain carries TRBV3-1 and TRBJ2-3, with TRBD2 as a possible D gene (6 bases). V lost 2 bases and J 8 bases, leaving 11 bases between the germline ends. CDR3 length: 13 residues. CDR1 and CDR2 from the germline V gene are LGHDT and YNNKEL (reference sequence). The CDR3 loop reads CASSQTTRGTQYF. Written as DNA, the CDR3 is TGTGCCAGCAGCCAAACGACTAGAGGTACGCAGTATTTT.

Many counts were recorded for this clonotype. The chain uses TRBV2 and TRBJ2-7; D gene ambiguous. Per the germline V gene, CDR1 is SNHLY and CDR2 is FYNNEI. This CDR3 spans 13 amino acids. V lost 0 bases and J lost 5, with 8 bases in between. CDR3 region: CASSEAGFNEQYF. The CDR3, as DNA: TGTGCCAGCAGTGAAGCAGGGTTCAACGAGCAGTACTTC.

This clonotype has just a few counts. The chain employs TRBV2 and TRBJ1-2; 12 nucleotides line up with TRBD1. CDR1 and CDR2 from the germline V gene are SNHLY and FYNNEI. This CDR3 comprises 19 residues. V was pared by 0 bases and J by 5 bases, with 13 bases of the junction left unmatched. The DNA of the CDR3 is TGTGCCAGCAGTGAAGCGCTTCTGGGACAGGGGGCAGGACGGTATGGCTACACCTTC. Its translation is CASSEALLGQGAGRYGYTF.